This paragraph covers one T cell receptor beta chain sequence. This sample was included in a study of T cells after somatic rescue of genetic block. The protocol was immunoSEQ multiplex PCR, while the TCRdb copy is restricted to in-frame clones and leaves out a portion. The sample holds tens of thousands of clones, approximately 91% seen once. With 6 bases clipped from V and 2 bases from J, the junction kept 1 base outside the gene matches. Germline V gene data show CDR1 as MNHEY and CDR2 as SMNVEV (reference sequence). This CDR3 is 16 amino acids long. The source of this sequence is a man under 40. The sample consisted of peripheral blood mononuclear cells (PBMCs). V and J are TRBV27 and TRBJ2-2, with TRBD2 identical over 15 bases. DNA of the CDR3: TGTGCCAGCAGGGGACTAGCGGGGGGTAACACCGGGGAGCTGTTTTTT. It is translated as CASRGLAGGNTGELFF.